This T cell receptor beta chain was retrieved from a study of neoadjuvant anti-PD-1 for oral cavity cancer (dated by TCRdb to about 2021). About the investigation overall: Before curative-intent surgical resection, most patients were given three to four biweekly doses of nivolumab at 3 mg/kg. For patients who did not progress, a fourth nivolumab dose was given around day 43, followed by definitive surgical resection on days 50-56. The parent correlative cohort included some 13 patients, with an approximately 33% response rate. Under RECIST 1.1, patients with complete response, partial response or stable disease were classed as responders, and patients with progression were classed as non-responders.

The junction carries 13 bases between V and J, which are trimmed by 0 bases and 4 bases respectively. The CDR3 runs 15 amino acids, cysteine and phenylalanine included. The kept DNA is CDR3 alone, 45 bases in frame from the first base. CDR1 and CDR2, looked up from the germline V gene, are SGHRS and YFSETQ. About this clone itself: Its antigen remains unidentified. No per-base quality is available; no much larger clone lies one base away.

This specimen's time point label, per the study, means: after neoadjuvant nivolumab, at surgical resection. The patients had newly diagnosed stage II-IVA oral cavity squamous cell carcinoma and had not received any prior systemic or radiation treatment. The cohort was made up of patients with locally advanced, HPV-negative oral cavity squamous cell carcinoma. Peripheral blood mononuclear cells were analyzed directly, without maintenance or expansion in culture. Samples were obtained from a longitudinal correlative study of a single-arm phase II trial of neoadjuvant nivolumab in oral cavity squamous cell carcinoma. Subject-matched pre- and post-treatment PBMCs and tumors from three responders and three non-responders underwent genomic DNA-based TCRbeta sequencing. Peripheral blood mononuclear cells were collected before nivolumab treatment and again after treatment, at the time of surgery. Genomic DNA was isolated from PBMCs using the Maxwell RSC DNA from Cells kit.

For deep sequencing, PBMC libraries mostly used 400 to 500 ng of input genomic DNA, with six replicates for each sample. TCRbeta libraries were prepared with the immunoSEQ hsTCRbeta kit according to the manufacturer's instructions. The finished libraries were brought together in one pool at roughly 3 nM, which was then read using an Illumina NovaSeq 6000 S4 flow cell. The published analysis was carried out like this. Raw data preprocessing and quality control were performed with the immunoSEQ Analyzer. The analysis was restricted to productive rearrangements, with each unique CDR3 amino acid sequence defining a clonotype. Repertoire clonality was estimated as the Gini-Simpson index, which was computed with the R package tcR. Student's t test was used to compare Gini indices, and Pearson correlation was used to assess associations with tumor size change. In TCRdb, the immuneACCESS table is reduced to in-frame sequences with V and J assigned. These tables do not hold every clone; where another copy was compared, an unresolved V gene accounts for under half, and the others remain unexplained. That table supplies the V and J calls and clone size; D and trimming were determined from the DNA. Present in this sample are approximately 15,000 clones, around 74% of which were seen just once. In total, the top ten clones hold 2.5% to 3% of the sample.

The investigation overall reported the following: A higher pretreatment blood Treg/Th17 ratio correlated with both higher pretreatment blood TCRbeta clonality and lower post-treatment tumor TCRbeta clonality. Only a few patients per response group were included in the TCR analyses, and the authors called for validation in larger cohorts. After neoadjuvant nivolumab, non-responders showed significantly higher T cell clonality (Gini index) in PBMCs than responders did.

The receptor chain draws on TRBV5-1 and TRBJ1-2; D gene: possibly TRBD1, on 5 matching bases. The sequence was obtained from a person aged 35 to 85 with oral cavity squamous cell carcinoma. This specimen consisted of PBMCs, obtained after nivolumab (anti-PD-1) treatment. The CDR3 reads CASSLGTGLVYGYTF. Here is the DNA: TGCGCCAGCAGCTTGGGGACGGGACTCGTCTATGGCTACACCTTC.